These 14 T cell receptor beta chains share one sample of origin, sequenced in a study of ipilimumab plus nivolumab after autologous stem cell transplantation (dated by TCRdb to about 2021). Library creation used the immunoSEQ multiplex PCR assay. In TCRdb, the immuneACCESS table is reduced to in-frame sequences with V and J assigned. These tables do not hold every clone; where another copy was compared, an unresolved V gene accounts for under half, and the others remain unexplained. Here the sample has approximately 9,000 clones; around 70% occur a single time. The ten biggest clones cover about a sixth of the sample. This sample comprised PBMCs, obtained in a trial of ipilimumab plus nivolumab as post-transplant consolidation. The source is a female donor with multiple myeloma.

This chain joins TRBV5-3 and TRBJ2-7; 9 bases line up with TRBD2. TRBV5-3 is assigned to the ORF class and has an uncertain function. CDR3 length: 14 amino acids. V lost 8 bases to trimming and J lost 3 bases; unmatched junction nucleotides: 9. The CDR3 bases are TGTGCCAGCAGCAGTGGACTAGCGTACTACGAGCAGTACTTC. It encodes CASSSGLAYYEQYF.

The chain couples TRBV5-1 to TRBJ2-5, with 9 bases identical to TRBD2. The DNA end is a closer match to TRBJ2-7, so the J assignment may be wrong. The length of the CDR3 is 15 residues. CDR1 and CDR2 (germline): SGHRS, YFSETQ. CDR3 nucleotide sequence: TGCGCCAGCAGCCCTAAGCGGGAGGTGGGGGACGAGCAGTACTTC. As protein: CASSPKREVGDEQYF.

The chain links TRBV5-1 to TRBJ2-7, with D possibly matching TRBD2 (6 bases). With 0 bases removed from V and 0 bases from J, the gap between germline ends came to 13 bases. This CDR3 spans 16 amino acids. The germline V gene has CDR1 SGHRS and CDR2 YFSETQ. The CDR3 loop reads CASSLAPGGTSYEQYF. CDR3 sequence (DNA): TGCGCCAGCAGCTTGGCCCCTGGCGGGACCTCCTACGAGCAGTACTTC.

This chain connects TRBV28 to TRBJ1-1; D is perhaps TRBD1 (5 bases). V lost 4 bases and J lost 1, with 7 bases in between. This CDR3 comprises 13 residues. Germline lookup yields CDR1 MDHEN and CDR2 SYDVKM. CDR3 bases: TGTGCCAGCAGTTGGACAAGGAACACTGAAGCTTTCTTT. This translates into CASSWTRNTEAFF.

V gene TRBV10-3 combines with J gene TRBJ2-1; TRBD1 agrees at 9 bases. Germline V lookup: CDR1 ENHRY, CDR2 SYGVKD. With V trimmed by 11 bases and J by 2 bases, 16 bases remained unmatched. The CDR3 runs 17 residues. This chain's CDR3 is CAVHPSGTGYTYNEQFF. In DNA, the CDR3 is TGTGCCGTGCACCCGTCCGGGACAGGGTATACCTACAATGAGCAGTTCTTC.

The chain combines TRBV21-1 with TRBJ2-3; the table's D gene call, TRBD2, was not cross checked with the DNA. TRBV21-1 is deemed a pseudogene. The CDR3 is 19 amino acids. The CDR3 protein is CASNDRDRQVAGVPDTQYF. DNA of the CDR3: TGTGCCAGCAATGACCGGGACAGACAAGTAGCGGGAGTCCCGGATACGCAGTATTTT.

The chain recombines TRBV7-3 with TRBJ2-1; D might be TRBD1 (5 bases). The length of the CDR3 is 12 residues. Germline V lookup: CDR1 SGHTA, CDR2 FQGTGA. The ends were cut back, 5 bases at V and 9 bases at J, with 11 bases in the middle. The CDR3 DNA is TGTGCCAGCAGCCTCCGGCAGGGTGAGCAGTTCTTC. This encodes CASSLRQGEQFF.

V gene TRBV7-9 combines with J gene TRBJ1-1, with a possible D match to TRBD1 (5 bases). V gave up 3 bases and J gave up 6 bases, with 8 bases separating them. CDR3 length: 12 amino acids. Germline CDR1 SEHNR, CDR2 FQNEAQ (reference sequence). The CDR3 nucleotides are TGTGCCAGCAGCTTGAGGGGAGCTGAAGCTTTCTTT. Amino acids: CASSLRGAEAFF.

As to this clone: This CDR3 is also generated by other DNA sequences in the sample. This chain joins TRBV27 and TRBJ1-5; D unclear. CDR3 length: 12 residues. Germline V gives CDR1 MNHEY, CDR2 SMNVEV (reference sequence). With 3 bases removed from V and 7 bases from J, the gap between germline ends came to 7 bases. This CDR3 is CASSFPGQPQHF. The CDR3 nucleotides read TGTGCCAGCAGTTTTCCCGGACAGCCCCAGCATTTT.

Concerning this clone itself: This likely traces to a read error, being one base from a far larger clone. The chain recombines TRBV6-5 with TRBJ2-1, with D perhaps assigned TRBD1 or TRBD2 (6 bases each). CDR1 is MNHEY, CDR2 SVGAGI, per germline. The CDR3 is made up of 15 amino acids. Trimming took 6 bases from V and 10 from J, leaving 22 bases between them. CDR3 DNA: TGTGCCAGCAGCCTCGGGGGCGGGTCCGGGCGGGAGCAGTTCTTC. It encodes CASSLGGGSGREQFF.

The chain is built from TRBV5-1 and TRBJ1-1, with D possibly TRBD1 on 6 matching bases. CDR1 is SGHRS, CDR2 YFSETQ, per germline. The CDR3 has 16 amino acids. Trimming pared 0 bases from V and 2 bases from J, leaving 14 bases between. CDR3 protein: CASSLETGLSNTEAFF. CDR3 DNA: TGCGCCAGCAGCTTGGAGACAGGCCTTAGTAACACTGAAGCTTTCTTT.

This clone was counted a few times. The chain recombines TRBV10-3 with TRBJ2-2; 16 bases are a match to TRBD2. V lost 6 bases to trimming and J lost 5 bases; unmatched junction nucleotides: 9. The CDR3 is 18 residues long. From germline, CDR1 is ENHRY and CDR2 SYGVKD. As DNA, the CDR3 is TGTGCCATCAGACCGGGACTAGCGGGAGGGCCGGCAACCGGGGAGCTGTTTTTT. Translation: CAIRPGLAGGPATGELFF.

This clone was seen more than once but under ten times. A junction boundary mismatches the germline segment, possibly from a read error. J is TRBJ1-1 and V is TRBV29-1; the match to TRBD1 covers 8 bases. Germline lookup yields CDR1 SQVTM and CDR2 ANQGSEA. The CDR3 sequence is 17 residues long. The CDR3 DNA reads TGCAGCGTGGAAGGTCCGGGACAGGATGAAGGTAGCGCTGAAGCTTTCTTT. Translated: CSVEGPGQDEGSAEAFF.

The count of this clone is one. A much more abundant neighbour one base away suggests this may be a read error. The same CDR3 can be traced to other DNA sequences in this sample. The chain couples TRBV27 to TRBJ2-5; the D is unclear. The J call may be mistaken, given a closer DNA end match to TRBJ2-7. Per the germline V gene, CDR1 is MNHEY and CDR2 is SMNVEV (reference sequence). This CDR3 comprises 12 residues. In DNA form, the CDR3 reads TGTGCCAGCAGTCTCCCTTCCTCCGAGCAGTACTTC. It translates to CASSLPSSEQYF.